This TCR beta chain was profiled in a study of blood T cell repertoires in COVID-19. Cohort 3 recovered donors had two negative PCRs, clearance, or symptom resolution. Germline CDR1 and CDR2: SGHRS and YFSETQ. CDR3 length: 15 amino acids. The trim removed 4 bases at V and 9 bases at J, leaving 9 bases unmatched. Sequenced by immunoSEQ multiplex PCR; TCRdb stores in-frame clones only, minus some. The sample carries roughly 170,000 clones, around 82% recorded once. V gene TRBV5-1 combines with J gene TRBJ2-1, with TRBD1 identical over 11 bases. Sequencing was done on a sample of PBMCs or T cells enriched from blood (not recorded which). The clonotype was recovered from a man in his fifties or sixties who had recovered from COVID-19. CDR3 bases: TGCGCCAGCAGCCGACCCGGGACAGGGGGTAGTGAGCAGTTCTTC. This sequence encodes CASSRPGTGGSEQFF.